This TCR beta chain was retrieved from a study of T cells in Graves' hyperthyroidism and ophthalmopathy (dated by TCRdb to between 2019 and 2020). Turning to the overall study: Peripheral blood was sampled at the time of initial diagnosis, prior to any treatment. Whether ophthalmopathy could be predicted prospectively was tested in an independent validation cohort made up of 18 to 20 hyperthyroidism patients plus 17 patients who later progressed to ophthalmopathy. A discovery cohort of about a hundred patients, about 40 with Graves' ophthalmopathy and about 58 with stable Graves' hyperthyroidism, was used to find distinguishing TCR V-J signatures. The 85 to 100 discovery patients were randomly split 7:3 into training and test sets. TCR Vbeta CDR3 sequencing of 135 peripheral blood samples (over 40 ophthalmopathy, 75 to 80 hyperthyroidism and some 17 progressor patients) is reported in the paper. After sampling, hyperthyroidism patients received methimazole starting at 30 mg daily, and ophthalmopathy patients received high-dose intravenous methylprednisolone. Thyroid tissue and blood T-cell repertoires from more than 5 Graves' hyperthyroidism patients were also compared in the study.

The CDR3 runs 14 amino acids, cysteine and phenylalanine included. The read is trimmed to its CDR3 DNA, 42 bases read in frame from base 1. The germline V gene supplies CDR1 MNHEY and CDR2 SVGEGT. The TCR beta CDR3 regions were amplified from RNA transcripts. A first-round RT-PCR of the TCR CDR3 used the HTBI primer set with the Qiagen OneStep RT-PCR kit. Libraries were constructed in a second round of multiplex PCR, after which size selection and purification were performed. Paired-end sequencing of the libraries was performed with 100 bp reads on an Illumina HiSeq2000. In the original analysis: SOAPnuke was used to process the raw data, throwing out any read that contained adapters or uncalled bases, had a mean Phred below 15, or lacked an exact constant-primer or identifier match. COPE v1.2.5 was used to merge the high-quality paired reads, and each unique nucleotide sequence was defined as a clonotype. MiTCR v1.1 was used to align clonotypes to the IMGT TRBV, TRBD and TRBJ reference segments. The analysis was restricted to V-J combinations with a frequency above 0.0001, which together covered about 99% of the repertoires. A TCS score was defined as the ratio of F50 (clonal expansion) to E x V (chaos), with BLOSUM62-based TCRdist applied between CDR3 peptides within each V-J. Welch's t-statistics and random forest reduced approximately 520 V-J features to 10 to 15, which were used in a naive Bayes classifier (R e1071). TCRdb reran the public reads through fastp at Q25 and MiXCR, keeping productive beta chains. Each record represents a unique CDR3 protein, reported with the most common genes and DNA among its rows. TCRdb's processing, not the study's, gives the V and J calls here. The sample has a few hundred thousand distinct CDR3 sequences on record, about 15% of them singletons. Around a fifth of the sample is in the top ten clones.

Overall study results and their limits: A model built on a 13 V-J signature distinguished ophthalmopathy from stable hyperthyroidism, reaching around 88% sensitivity and around 81% specificity in cross-validation and 80%/75% in testing. Most expanded thyroid clonotypes (frequency above 0.001) were also detected in blood, suggesting blood repertoires may reflect thyroid immune responses. During validation, the model predicted progression to ophthalmopathy a median of around 6 months ahead of onset, with approximately 71% sensitivity and about 72% specificity. No statistical method was used to fix the sample size in advance, and group allocation was not hidden from the investigators.

As concerns this clonotype: This clone's antigen is unknown. A clone one base away is much larger, so this may be a read error.

Ophthalmopathy patients had moderately to severely active disease, Clinical Activity Score of at least 3, NOSPECS grade of at least 4, and duration under 3 months. The study excluded patients with uncontrolled infections, other autoimmune diseases, pregnancy or lactation. Clinical symptoms, serum thyroxine and TRAb, thyroid ultrasound, and orbital computed tomography formed the basis for the diagnoses. Ficoll-Paque density gradient centrifugation was used to isolate PBMCs from approximately 10 ml of fresh peripheral blood. Total RNA was extracted with Trizol reagent, and quality was checked on an Agilent 2100 Bioanalyzer.

The chain uses TRBV6-2 or TRBV6-3 and TRBJ1-2, with no D gene named confidently. The sequencing input was blood. The sequence derives from a woman aged 25 to 39 with Graves' ophthalmopathy. This receptor has the CDR3 CTSSGRLANYGYTF. The nucleotide sequence is TGTACCAGCAGTGGACGGTTAGCTAACTATGGCTACACCTTC.